This T cell receptor beta chain was observed in a study of tumor and adjacent non-tumor tissue in lung cancer. The CDR3 has 13 amino acids. Germline lookup yields CDR1 WNHNN and CDR2 SYGVQD (reference sequence). Three rounds of nested PCR, following a modified ARM-PCR protocol, produced the TCRbeta library. TCRdb used MiXCR to reprocess the multiplex PCR reads, holding one entry per CDR3 protein. The sample holds around 86,000 distinct CDR3 sequences, around 70% seen once. Study-wide findings and caveats: Top 100 clones took a larger repertoire share in normal lung. TCR diversity was significantly greater in tumor than normal lung tissue.

Comments on this clonotype: The antigen remains unidentified. At one end the junction does not follow the germline gene, possibly because of a read error.

RNA was extracted from bulk tissue without any cell sorting. The TCR originated in a middle-aged woman with non-small cell lung cancer. Source material: lung tumor tissue. The J gene is TRBJ2-1, the V gene TRBV10-1; D possibly corresponds to TRBD1 (6 bases). CDR3 protein: CASSEEQGHVQLF. In DNA form, the CDR3 reads TGTGCCAGCAGTGAGGAACAGGGCCATGTGCAGCTCTTC.